The next 25 T cell receptor beta chains were all read from a single sample in a study of CD8 T cell repertoires and HIV-1 epitope variants. Assay: immunoSEQ multiplex PCR; the TCRdb copy retains only in-frame clones and omits some. The sample carries about 5,500 clones, 65% to 80% recorded once. No cognate antigen is known for these TCRs. Sequencing was performed on cultured CD8+ T cells derived from PBMCs. The receptor set was obtained from a male donor with HIV.

The chain couples TRBV6-4 to TRBJ2-1; 12 bases align to TRBD2. CDR1 and CDR2 from the germline V gene are MRHNA and SNTAGT. Unmatched junction bases numbered 0, after V lost 0 bases and J lost 6 bases. This CDR3 spans 15 amino acids. The CDR3 region has the DNA TGTGCCAGCAGTGACTCGACTAGCGGGAGCAATGAGCAGTTCTTC. Translated, it gives CASSDSTSGSNEQFF.

This rearrangement joins TRBV6-1 to TRBJ2-1; 8 bases align to TRBD2. The germline gives CDR1 MNHNS, CDR2 SASEGT. This CDR3 is built from 15 residues. Losses at the gene ends were 4 bases for V and 3 bases for J; bases not matched to a gene: 5. CDR3 in amino acids: CASSASGTSYNEQFF. The DNA of the CDR3 is TGTGCCAGCAGTGCATCCGGGACTAGCTACAATGAGCAGTTCTTC.

The chain links TRBV10-3 to TRBJ1-4; no firm D call. This CDR3 region has 13 residues. V lost 1 base and J 5 bases, leaving 5 bases between the germline ends. The germline gives CDR1 ENHRY, CDR2 SYGVKD. The CDR3 region has the DNA TGTGCCATCAGTGAGTGGTCCAATGAAAAACTGTTTTTT. It specifies CAISEWSNEKLFF.

This clone showed up just a few times. The V and J genes are TRBV28 and TRBJ1-2, with D hard to call. Per the germline V gene, CDR1 is MDHEN and CDR2 is SYDVKM. The CDR3 consists of 13 residues. V was pared by 0 bases and J by 6 bases, with 8 bases between. CDR3 DNA sequence: TGTGCCAGCAGTTTATGGCAGCGCGATGGCTACACCTTC. Amino acid sequence: CASSLWQRDGYTF.

The V gene is TRBV5-4, the J gene TRBJ1-4; 7 bases fit TRBD1. Germline loops: CDR1 SGHNT, CDR2 YYREEE (reference sequence). V trimming: 4 bases; J trimming: 7 bases; junction bases outside the gene matches: 7. The CDR3 consists of 14 residues. In DNA, the CDR3 is TGTGCCAGCAGCGACCGGGACAGTGGTGAAAAACTGTTTTTT. This gives the protein CASSDRDSGEKLFF.

This chain connects TRBV7-6 to TRBJ2-2, with D unresolved. CDR1 SGHVS and CDR2 FNYEAQ come from the germline V gene. Trimming took 1 base from V and 7 from J, leaving 7 bases between them. The CDR3 runs to 13 residues. The CDR3 loop is CASSLDAVGELFF. The DNA for the CDR3 is TGTGCCAGCAGCTTAGACGCGGTCGGGGAGCTGTTTTTT.

In this sample, this clone turned up a few times. This chain uses TRBV7-6 with TRBJ2-1; D is possibly TRBD1 (7 bases). The V end was cut by 5 bases, the J end by 5 bases, with 16 bases between. CDR3 length: 15 residues. Per the germline V gene, CDR1 is SGHVS and CDR2 is FNYEAQ. CDR3 protein: CASSAGRGDNNEQFF. CDR3 DNA: TGTGCCAGCAGCGCAGGCAGGGGGGATAACAATGAGCAGTTCTTC.

The chain employs TRBV28 and TRBJ1-6; 10 bases are shared with TRBD1. After removal of 4 bases from V and 8 bases from J, the junction contained 8 bases not matched to a gene. Germline V gene data show CDR1 as MDHEN and CDR2 as SYDVKM. The CDR3 has 16 residues. The CDR3, as DNA: TGTGCCAGCAGTTCCGGGACAGGGGCCCCCTATTCACCCCTCCACTTT. Amino acids: CASSSGTGAPYSPLHF.

The chain couples TRBV21-1 to TRBJ1-1; TRBD1, as called in the table, went unchecked against the DNA. TRBV21-1 counts as a pseudogene. The CDR3 runs to 17 residues. CDR3 nucleotide sequence: TGTGCCAGCAGCACTGTTCGACAGGGTGGGGAGTTCACTGAAGCTTTCTTT. As protein: CASSTVRQGGEFTEAFF.

The gene calls are TRBV7-9 and TRBJ2-7, with D hard to call. V lost 6 bases and J lost 3, with 12 bases in between. Germline V gene sequence: CDR1 SEHNR, CDR2 FQNEAQ (reference sequence). The length of the CDR3 is 13 residues. The CDR3: CASRSARSYEQYF. As DNA, the CDR3 is TGTGCCAGCAGGTCGGCTCGGAGCTACGAGCAGTACTTC.

This clone occurred a few times. The chain couples TRBV7-9 to TRBJ2-7; TRBD1 agrees at 7 bases. V gave up 5 bases and J gave up 0 bases; unmatched junction bases: 19. The CDR3 is 19 residues long. Germline V CDR1 and CDR2: SEHNR, FQNEAQ (reference sequence). The CDR3 region has the DNA TGTGCCAGCAGCCCCATGCCTTTTACCGGGACAGCCTCCTCCTACGAGCAGTACTTC. It encodes CASSPMPFTGTASSYEQYF.

This clone came up a few times. The CDR3 nucleotides are TGCGCCAGCAGCCAAGATTGGCAGGCCGGGGCCAACGTCCTGACTTTC. This encodes CASSQDWQAGANVLTF. The chain carries TRBV4-3 and TRBJ2-6; no reliable D call. The germline V gene encodes CDR1 LGHNA and CDR2 YSLEER. There are 16 residues in the CDR3. Trimming took off 0 bases at V and 4 bases at J, with 10 bases between the two ends.

The rearrangement joins TRBV6-5 to TRBJ2-2, with 10 bases fitting TRBD1. This CDR3 has 15 amino acids. The trim removed 4 bases at V and 7 bases at J, leaving 6 bases unmatched. The germline V gene has CDR1 MNHEY and CDR2 SVGAGI. The CDR3 loop reads CASSLTGGRSGELFF. The CDR3 nucleotides are TGTGCCAGCAGTTTGACAGGGGGCAGGAGCGGGGAGCTGTTTTTT.

In its sample, this clone was seen a few times. V usage is TRBV28 and J usage is TRBJ1-6; TRBD1 might be the D (6 bases). Trimming stripped 2 bases from V and 6 bases from J, with 14 bases between. CDR3 length: 16 residues. The V gene's germline CDR1 is MDHEN and CDR2 SYDVKM. The CDR3 nucleotides read TGTGCCAGCAGTTTAGGAGGGGGTTTTCGTAATTCACCCCTCCACTTT. Encoded protein: CASSLGGGFRNSPLHF.

The gene calls are TRBV6-6 and TRBJ1-1; D unclear. CDR3 length: 14 residues. The V end was cut by 4 bases, the J end by 1 base, with 10 bases between. The germline gives CDR1 MNHNY, CDR2 SVGAGI (reference sequence). CDR3 nucleotide sequence: TGTGCCAGCAGTTGGACCCAAAAGAACACTGAAGCTTTCTTT. Its protein product is CASSWTQKNTEAFF.

On this clone itself: Germline and junction disagree at one end, which may indicate a read error. This rearrangement joins TRBV15 to TRBJ2-7; 7 bases line up with TRBD1. The CDR3 has 14 amino acids. The germline V gene encodes CDR1 LNHNV and CDR2 YYDKDF (reference sequence). CDR3 in amino acids: CTTSSPGTAYEQYF. CDR3 DNA: TGTACCACCAGCAGCCCCGGGACAGCCTACGAGCAGTACTTC.

J is TRBJ1-6 and V is TRBV2, with no clear D. CDR3 length: 17 residues. The germline V and J ends were trimmed by 4 bases and 0 bases, with 13 bases remaining between them. Germline V lookup: CDR1 SNHLY, CDR2 FYNNEI. For the CDR3, the DNA is TGTGCCAGCAGTGGTGACGATGAAAGCTCCTATAATTCACCCCTCCACTTT. Translated: CASSGDDESSYNSPLHF. Looking up the rest from reference TRBV2 and TRBJ1-6 gives the full variable domain: EPEVTQTPSHQVTQMGQEVILRCVPISNHLYFYWYRQILGQKVEFLVSFYNNEISEKSEIFDDQFSVERPDGSNFTLKIRSTKLEDSAMYFCASSGDDESSYNSPLHFGNGTRLTVT.

The rearrangement uses TRBV19 and TRBJ2-5; D call uncertain. The DNA end lines up better with TRBJ2-7; the J call may be wrong. The length of the CDR3 is 16 residues. CDR1 and CDR2 (germline): LNHDA, SQIVND (reference sequence). The CDR3 reads CASSNAHDSPSYEQYF. Here the CDR3 DNA reads TGTGCCAGTAGTAACGCTCACGACTCACCTTCCTACGAGCAGTACTTC.

V gene TRBV7-8 combines with J gene TRBJ2-1, with no clear D. V dropped 8 bases and J dropped 0 bases, with 17 bases sitting between them. CDR3 length: 16 amino acids. CDR1 is SGHVS, CDR2 FQNEAQ, per germline. The chain's CDR3 is CASQSSPGSSYNEQFF. The CDR3 DNA reads as TGTGCCAGCCAGTCCTCCCCCGGCAGCTCCTACAATGAGCAGTTCTTC.

This clone was detected only a few times. The CDR3 loop is CASSVEGSEYNEQFF. The CDR3 nucleotides read TGTGCCAGCAGCGTAGAGGGCAGCGAGTACAATGAGCAGTTCTTC. V and J are TRBV9 and TRBJ2-1; unclear D gene. V was clipped by 0 bases and J by 4 bases, with 11 bases between them. Germline V gene data show CDR1 as SGDLS and CDR2 as YYNGEE. This CDR3 has 15 residues.

The J gene is TRBJ2-2, the V gene TRBV2; the match to TRBD1 covers 8 bases. V shed 5 bases and J 3 bases; nucleotides not matched to a gene: 5. Per germline, CDR1 SNHLY and CDR2 FYNNEI. The CDR3 runs 15 residues. In DNA form, the CDR3 reads TGTGCCAGCAGTCGGACAGGGTCAGACACCGGGGAGCTGTTTTTT. As protein: CASSRTGSDTGELFF. Together with reference TRBV2 and TRBJ2-2, the CDR3 gives the full variable domain: EPEVTQTPSHQVTQMGQEVILRCVPISNHLYFYWYRQILGQKVEFLVSFYNNEISEKSEIFDDQFSVERPDGSNFTLKIRSTKLEDSAMYFCASSRTGSDTGELFFGEGSRLTVL.

This rearrangement joins TRBV6-6 to TRBJ2-7, with D tentatively TRBD1 (5 bases). With 3 bases removed from V and 2 bases from J, the gap between germline ends came to 8 bases. Looked up from germline, CDR1 is MNHNY and CDR2 is SVGAGI (reference sequence). This CDR3 contains 13 residues. The CDR3 region has the DNA TGTGCCAGCAGTTATGGGGCCACCTACGAGCAGTACTTC. It yields the protein CASSYGATYEQYF.

This chain links TRBV7-6 with TRBJ2-1, with a weak D call TRBD2 (5 bases). Deletions cut 5 bases from V and 2 bases from J, with 10 bases between. CDR1 is SGHVS and CDR2 is FNYEAQ in the germline V gene. The CDR3 runs 14 residues. CDR3 in amino acids: CASSPEGPYNEQFF. Written as DNA, the CDR3 is TGTGCCAGCAGCCCTGAGGGCCCCTACAATGAGCAGTTCTTC.

A single count supports this clone. This chain connects TRBV27 to TRBJ2-3; D gene uncertain. The V end lost 5 bases, the J end lost 5 bases, and 17 bases lay between the germline ends. Germline V lookup: CDR1 MNHEY, CDR2 SMNVEV (reference sequence). The CDR3 contains 15 residues. The DNA for the CDR3 is TGTGCCAGCAGTACGCAACCCCCCTTAGGAGATACGCAGTATTTT. Its translation: CASSTQPPLGDTQYF.

The chain has TRBV6-1 and TRBJ1-1; perhaps TRBD1 as D (6 bases). The V gene's germline CDR1 is MNHNS and CDR2 SASEGT. V was clipped by 5 bases and J by 1 base, with 14 bases between them. This CDR3 comprises 15 residues. The CDR3 is CASSFLRTENTEAFF. The CDR3 DNA reads as TGTGCCAGCAGTTTCTTAAGGACAGAGAACACTGAAGCTTTCTTT.